One sample yielded the 19 T cell receptor beta chains listed below, sequenced in a study of human T cells and chemical hapten exposure (dated by TCRdb to about 2021). During library preparation, unique molecular identifiers were attached to individual cDNA molecules so that TCRs could be counted quantitatively and reproducibly. Clones were called with MiXCR by TCRdb after fastp trimmed the public reads at Q25, and only in-frame beta chains were retained. Identical CDR3 protein sequences are pooled into one entry, listed with their most common genes and DNA. The sample table records about 120,000 distinct CDR3 sequences; more than 8.5% of these occur just once. 1.1% to 1.5% of the sample is in the top ten clones. Unfractionated whole blood was collected in Tempus Blood RNA tubes, and total RNA was extracted from that blood. Sequenced sample: whole blood. These receptors all come from a human donor in good health. Some clones in this sample may be carry-over from other donors' samples. Donor details come from another sample of the same person, matched by shared clones.

This clonotype was seen only a few times. V and J are TRBV18 and TRBJ2-2; TRBD1 might be the D (5 bases). This CDR3 region has 15 residues. Per the germline V gene, CDR1 is KGHSH and CDR2 is LQKENI. Trimming took 2 bases from V and 1 from J, leaving 8 bases between them. Here the CDR3 reads CASSPGAKNTGELFF. The CDR3, as DNA: TGTGCCAGCTCACCAGGGGCCAAGAACACCGGGGAGCTGTTTTTT. The whole variable domain, remainder taken from reference TRBV18 and TRBJ2-2, is NAGVMQNPRHLVRRRGQEARLRCSPMKGHSHVYWYRQLPEEGLKFMVYLQKENIIDESGMPKERFSAEFPKEGPSILRIQQVVRGDSAAYFCASSPGAKNTGELFFGEGSRLTVL.

V and J are TRBV3-1 and TRBJ2-5; D may correspond to TRBD1 or TRBD2 (5 bases each). Germline V CDR1 and CDR2: LGHDT, YNNKEL (reference sequence). V was cut by 0 bases and J by 7 bases, with 12 bases left in between. The CDR3 is 14 residues long. CDR3 nucleotide sequence: TGTGCCAGCAGCCAAGAAGGGGCCGGGGTGACCCAGTACTTC. Its translation is CASSQEGAGVTQYF.

This clonotype was seen repeatedly, ten times or more. The chain joins TRBV20-1 to TRBJ1-5, with a possible D match to TRBD1 (5 bases). CDR1 DFQATT and CDR2 SNEGSKA come from the germline V gene (reference sequence). Trimming took 0 bases from V and 5 from J, leaving 8 bases between them. The CDR3 extends over 13 amino acids. In DNA form, the CDR3 reads TGCAGTGCTAGAGATCGGGGGGATCAGCCCCAGCATTTT. Translated: CSARDRGDQPQHF.

This clonotype was seen at least ten times. The CDR3 sequence is CASSPGEGTSTDTQYF. CDR3 DNA: TGTGCCAGCAGTCCAGGCGAGGGGACTAGCACAGATACGCAGTATTTT. The chain joins TRBV6-4 to TRBJ2-3; TRBD2 is a possible D gene (6 bases). Germline CDR1 and CDR2: MRHNA and SNTAGT. V lost 5 bases and J 0 bases, leaving 15 bases between the germline ends. The CDR3 is 16 amino acids.

The chain carries TRBV20-1 and TRBJ1-2, with a weak D call TRBD1 (5 bases). The CDR3 loop spans 12 amino acids. The germline gives CDR1 DFQATT, CDR2 SNEGSKA (reference sequence). V lost 3 bases to trimming and J lost 5 bases, with 10 bases between them. The CDR3, as DNA: TGCAGTGCTAGCTCAGGGATTTATGGCTACACCTTC. Translation gives CSASSGIYGYTF.

This clonotype has only a few counts. The J gene is TRBJ1-4, the V gene TRBV27, with D possibly matching TRBD1 (5 bases). Germline-derived CDR1 and CDR2 are MNHEY and SMNVEV (reference sequence). The CDR3 is made up of 16 amino acids. Trimming took off 6 bases at V and 3 bases at J, with 17 bases between the two ends. CDR3 residues: CASRPGGEAANEKLFF. CDR3 coding DNA: TGTGCCAGCAGACCTGGGGGGGAGGCGGCTAATGAAAAACTGTTTTTT.

This chain uses TRBV6-2 or TRBV6-3 with TRBJ2-5; the match to TRBD1 covers 8 bases. The CDR3 is made up of 20 amino acids. Germline V gene lookup returns CDR1 MNHEY and CDR2 SVGEGT. V shed 2 bases, J shed 5 bases, and the junction held 22 bases outside the gene matches. Here the CDR3 DNA reads TGTGCCAGCAGTTACCAGACAGGGGAGAATGAGCACCCTAACCTGGAGACCCAGTACTTC. Translating it yields CASSYQTGENEHPNLETQYF.

The chain uses TRBV19 and TRBJ2-2; 7 bases map to TRBD1. Trimming at V came to 0 bases and at J to 2 bases, leaving 12 bases not matched to a gene. Looked up from germline, CDR1 is LNHDA and CDR2 is SQIVND (reference sequence). This CDR3 spans 19 amino acids. Written as DNA, the CDR3 is TGTGCCAGTAGTATAGAGAGAGACGGGACAGATCCTAACACCGGGGAGCTGTTTTTT. The encoded protein is CASSIERDGTDPNTGELFF.

Ten or more counts support this clonotype. V is TRBV6-2 or TRBV6-3 and J is TRBJ1-1, with D unclear. Germline V CDR1 and CDR2: MNHEY, SVGEGT. Trimming took 2 bases from V and 0 from J, leaving 4 bases between them. This CDR3 region has 13 residues. The CDR3 region is CASSYTLNTEAFF. The CDR3 nucleotides read TGTGCCAGCAGTTACACCCTGAACACTGAAGCTTTCTTT.

This clonotype was seen many times. The chain uses TRBV27 and TRBJ1-2; tentatively, D is TRBD1 (5 bases). Between the trimmed V and J ends, which lost 6 bases and 0 bases, there was a span of 8 bases. From germline, CDR1 is MNHEY and CDR2 SMNVEV (reference sequence). This CDR3 region has 13 residues. CDR3 residues: CASSGGANYGYTF. The DNA for the CDR3 is TGTGCCAGCAGCGGGGGAGCTAACTATGGCTACACCTTC.

This clonotype was counted between two and nine times. The rearrangement links TRBV24-1 to TRBJ1-3, with TRBD1 matching over 9 bases. This CDR3 comprises 20 residues. Germline V gene sequence: CDR1 KGHDR, CDR2 SFDVKD. V trimming: 0 bases; J trimming: 0 bases; junction bases outside the gene matches: 11. The CDR3 DNA sequence: TGTGCCACCAGTGATTTGGGCCGCCGGGACAGGGTTCTCTCTGGAAACACCATATATTTT. Amino acid sequence: CATSDLGRRDRVLSGNTIYF.

J is TRBJ1-3 and V is TRBV30; D call uncertain. This CDR3 is 16 amino acids long. Deletions cut 7 bases from V and 2 bases from J, with 21 bases between. Germline CDR1 GTSNPN, CDR2 SVGIG (reference sequence). The DNA of the CDR3 is TGTGCCTTTGCCACTTCCCTTCGGGGAACTGGAAACACCATATATTTT. Translating gives CAFATSLRGTGNTIYF.

This clonotype was observed a few times. The gene calls are TRBV19 and TRBJ2-1, with a tentative D call TRBD2 (5 bases). Trimming removed 7 bases at V and 2 bases at J, with 12 bases between. CDR3 length equals 14 residues. The germline CDR1 and CDR2 sequences are LNHDA and SQIVND (reference sequence). CDR3 residues: CASISGFPYNEQFF. The DNA for the CDR3 is TGTGCCAGTATTTCGGGGTTCCCCTACAATGAGCAGTTCTTC.

There are many counts of this clonotype. The gene calls are TRBV9 and TRBJ1-1, with D perhaps matching TRBD1 (5 bases). CDR3 size: 14 residues. V lost 2 bases, J lost 4 bases, and 12 bases lay in between. Germline V gives CDR1 SGDLS, CDR2 YYNGEE. The DNA of the CDR3 is TGTGCCAGCAGCGTGGGGGGTGTCGGCACTGAAGCTTTCTTT. Protein sequence: CASSVGGVGTEAFF.

This chain links TRBV12-3 or TRBV12-4 with TRBJ1-1; no clear D. Trimming stripped 6 bases from V and 5 bases from J, with 10 bases between. The CDR3 has 12 amino acids. The DNA of the CDR3 is TGTGCCAGCAGGATCGAAGGGACTGAAGCTTTCTTT. This sequence encodes CASRIEGTEAFF.

This clonotype was seen many times. V gene TRBV30 combines with J gene TRBJ1-1, with 7 bases aligning to TRBD1. This CDR3 comprises 12 residues. The junction had 3 bases not matched to a gene; V was cut back by 3 bases and J by 5 bases. Germline CDR1 GTSNPN, CDR2 SVGIG (reference sequence). The CDR3 region has the DNA TGTGCCTGGAGGACAGGGAGAACTGAAGCTTTCTTT. Amino acids: CAWRTGRTEAFF. Supplemented by reference TRBV30 and TRBJ1-1, the full variable domain reads SQTIHQWPATLVQPVGSPLSLECTVEGTSNPNLYWYRQAAGRGLQLLFYSVGIGQISSEVPQNLSASRPQDRQFILSSKKLLLSDSGFYLCAWRTGRTEAFFGQGTRLTVV.

The table lists this clonotype with many counts. The V call is TRBV7-8, the J call TRBJ1-1, with D perhaps matching TRBD1 (5 bases). This CDR3 is 14 amino acids long. Germline-derived CDR1 and CDR2 are SGHVS and FQNEAQ. V lost 0 bases and J 3 bases, leaving 8 bases between the germline ends. CDR3 nucleotides: TGTGCCAGCAGCTTAGCGGGCAGGGACACTGAAGCTTTCTTT. Its protein product is CASSLAGRDTEAFF.

This clonotype occurred a few times. The rearrangement uses TRBV29-1 and TRBJ2-2; D gene ambiguous. There are 13 residues in the CDR3. The germline gives CDR1 SQVTM, CDR2 ANQGSEA. Trimming cost V 6 bases and J 4 bases, with 12 bases left between them. The CDR3 spells CSVLVGTTGELFF. The CDR3 nucleotides are TGCAGCGTCCTCGTCGGAACCACCGGGGAGCTGTTTTTT.

This clonotype was counted many times. The gene calls are TRBV12-5 and TRBJ1-5; tentative D call: TRBD1 (5 bases). Germline V gene sequence: CDR1 LGHNT, CDR2 FRNRAP. The CDR3 is 16 amino acids. Trimming removed 0 bases from V and 3 bases from J, with 12 bases in between. CDR3 bases: TGTGCTAGTGGTTTGGTGATCGGGGGAACCAATCAGCCCCAGCATTTT. Protein: CASGLVIGGTNQPQHF.